These 25 T cell receptor beta chains share one sample of origin, sequenced in a study of identical twins (dated by TCRdb to the mid-2010s). Library creation used 5' RACE. Sequenced using an Illumina HiSeq 2000. The public reads were reanalyzed by TCRdb: fastp trimming at Q25, MiXCR alignment, in-frame beta chains only. Identical CDR3 protein sequences are pooled into one entry, listed with their most common genes and DNA. The sample table lists about 890,000 distinct CDR3 sequences, roughly 12% of them with a count of one. Around 1.5% of the sample lies in the top ten. Another study also made use of these data, one on yellow fever vaccine responses in identical twins.

The sequenced material came from PBMCs. Receptors originate from a young woman in good health.

J is TRBJ2-7 and V is TRBV12-3 or TRBV12-4, with 12 bases that match TRBD2. V was pared by 5 bases and J by 5 bases, with 1 base of the junction left unmatched. The CDR3 is 13 residues long. The CDR3 DNA reads as TGTGCCAGCAGTCGGACTAGCGGGAACGAGCAGTACTTC. It specifies CASSRTSGNEQYF.

This clonotype was picked up a small number of times. The J gene is TRBJ2-7, the V gene TRBV7-9, with unresolved D. Trimming cost V 6 bases and J 2 bases, with 11 bases left between them. The germline V gene encodes CDR1 SEHNR and CDR2 FQNEAQ (reference sequence). There are 13 residues in the CDR3. The CDR3 region has the DNA TGTGCCAGCAGTCCCGCTAACGCCTACGAGCAGTACTTC. This translates into CASSPANAYEQYF.

This clonotype occurred a few times. V gene TRBV19 combines with J gene TRBJ1-5; D not resolved. From germline, CDR1 is LNHDA and CDR2 SQIVND (reference sequence). The CDR3 totals 11 residues. Between the trimmed V and J ends, which lost 5 bases and 9 bases, there was a span of 8 bases. In nucleotides, the CDR3 is TGTGCCAGTAGTGACCTGTGGCCCCAGCATTTT. Residues: CASSDLWPQHF.

This clonotype has more than one count but fewer than ten. The chain combines TRBV5-1 with TRBJ2-1, with 11 bases fitting TRBD2. The CDR3 has 18 amino acids. Per germline, CDR1 SGHRS and CDR2 YFSETQ. Trimming removed 2 bases from V and 6 bases from J; junction bases left unmatched: 13. CDR3 residues: CASSFQGLAETHGNEQFF. CDR3 nucleotides: TGCGCCAGCAGCTTCCAGGGACTAGCGGAAACCCATGGCAATGAGCAGTTCTTC.

The V gene is TRBV7-3, the J gene TRBJ2-5, with D possibly TRBD2 on 6 matching bases. The CDR3 has 16 residues. Germline-derived CDR1 and CDR2 are SGHTA and FQGTGA. V was pared by 2 bases and J by 2 bases, with 15 bases between. The CDR3 here is CASSLGGKRMQETQYF. CDR3 DNA sequence: TGTGCCAGCAGCTTAGGAGGGAAAAGAATGCAAGAGACCCAGTACTTC.

CDR3 loop: CASSPGLEDHYEQYV. CDR3 bases: TGTGCCAGCAGCCCCGGACTAGAGGACCACTACGAGCAGTACGTC. The chain links TRBV7-9 to TRBJ2-7; 7 nucleotides line up with TRBD2. The CDR3 is 15 residues long. The V gene end was trimmed by 5 bases and the J gene end by 3 bases; junction bases not matched to a gene: 10. In germline, CDR1 is SEHNR, CDR2 FQNEAQ (reference sequence).

This clonotype appeared many times. The chain links TRBV12-3 or TRBV12-4 to TRBJ1-1; D not certain. There are 12 residues in the CDR3. The V end was cut by 5 bases, the J end by 6 bases, with 10 bases between. The CDR3 DNA sequence: TGTGCCAGCAGTATGCGGACTGCTGAAGCTTTCTTT. Its translation: CASSMRTAEAFF.

The rearrangement uses TRBV7-9 and TRBJ2-1; the match to TRBD2 covers 7 bases. The V gene end was trimmed by 3 bases and the J gene end by 7 bases; junction bases not matched to a gene: 15. The CDR3 runs 17 residues. Germline V gene lookup returns CDR1 SEHNR and CDR2 FQNEAQ (reference sequence). The CDR3: CASSLGIGDSGLNEQFF. The CDR3 bases are TGTGCCAGCAGCTTGGGGATCGGGGATAGCGGGCTAAATGAGCAGTTCTTC.

The J gene is TRBJ2-7, the V gene TRBV20-1; 7 bases align to TRBD2. The CDR3 totals 14 residues. Germline CDR1 reads DFQATT; CDR2 reads SNEGSKA (reference sequence). V lost 2 bases and J lost 2; bases outside the gene matches: 6. The CDR3 DNA reads as TGCAGTGCTAGATCGGATGCGGGGGCCTACGAGCAGTACGTC. As protein: CSARSDAGAYEQYV.

This chain links TRBV12-3 or TRBV12-4 with TRBJ2-7; weak D call: TRBD2 (7 bases). This CDR3 spans 16 amino acids. With 3 bases removed from V and 5 bases from J, the gap between germline ends came to 20 bases. This CDR3 reads CASSFAYRAGAHEQYF. The CDR3 bases are TGTGCCAGCAGTTTTGCCTACAGGGCGGGAGCCCACGAGCAGTACTTC.

This clonotype has a count of ten or more. The rearrangement links TRBV7-8 to TRBJ2-7; D uncertain. CDR1 SGHVS and CDR2 FQNEAQ come from the germline V gene. The CDR3 has 11 residues. V was shortened by 5 bases and J by 4 bases, with 6 bases between the two germline ends. This chain's CDR3 is CASSNGYEQYF. The DNA for the CDR3 is TGTGCCAGCAGCAACGGATACGAGCAGTACTTC.

This clonotype was detected a few times. The CDR3 nucleotides read TGTGCCAGCAGCTCTCTTCCGGAGAACACTGAAGCTTTCTTT. It is translated as CASSSLPENTEAFF. This rearrangement joins TRBV11-2 to TRBJ1-1; no definite D call. The CDR3 contains 14 residues. The V end lost 4 bases, the J end lost 1 base, and 10 bases lay between the germline ends. Germline V gives CDR1 SGHAT, CDR2 FQNNGV.

Only a few counts were recorded for this clonotype. The V and J genes are TRBV28 and TRBJ2-1; the D gene is possibly TRBD2 (6 bases). The CDR3 is 19 amino acids. Per the germline V gene, CDR1 is MDHEN and CDR2 is SYDVKM. The V end lost 5 bases, the J end lost 4 bases, and 27 bases lay between the germline ends. Here the CDR3 DNA reads TGTGCCAGCAGTCTTTCACAAAATCGAGGAGGGAGAGGTTACAATGAGCAGTTCTTC. Residues: CASSLSQNRGGRGYNEQFF. The full variable domain, its missing parts supplied by reference TRBV28 and TRBJ2-1, is DVKVTQSSRYLVKRTGEKVFLECVQDMDHENMFWYRQDPGLGLRLIYFSYDVKMKEKGDIPEGYSVSREKKERFSLILESASTNQTSMYLCASSLSQNRGGRGYNEQFFGPGTRLTVL.

The chain links TRBV2 to TRBJ2-3, with D unclear. Germline CDR1 reads SNHLY; CDR2 reads FYNNEI. V lost 6 bases and J lost 3, with 7 bases in between. This CDR3 has 12 amino acids. CDR3 protein: CASRDLTDTQYF. In nucleotides, the CDR3 is TGTGCCAGCAGGGATTTAACAGATACGCAGTATTTT.

This clonotype has a handful of counts. This chain joins TRBV5-1 and TRBJ2-1, with 8 bases lining up with TRBD2. CDR1 SGHRS and CDR2 YFSETQ come from the germline V gene. The ends lost 0 bases at V and 7 bases at J; junction bases unmatched: 6. The CDR3 has 15 amino acids. CDR3 sequence reads: CASSLASGSLNEQFF. For the CDR3, the DNA is TGCGCCAGCAGCTTGGCGAGCGGGAGTTTAAATGAGCAGTTCTTC.

In this sample, this clonotype turned up a few times. The chain couples TRBV10-3 to TRBJ1-6; TRBD1 aligns across 7 bases. This CDR3 has 15 amino acids. Trimming at V came to 1 base and at J to 8 bases, leaving 5 bases not matched to a gene. CDR1 and CDR2 from the germline V gene are ENHRY and SYGVKD. CDR3 nucleotide sequence: TGTGCCATCAGTGAGTGGGGACAGTTTGATTCACCCCTCCACTTT. It yields the protein CAISEWGQFDSPLHF.

This clonotype was seen at least ten times. Written as DNA, the CDR3 is TGTGCCAGCAGCGGGTCTACATGGGCAAAGTACTACGAGCAGTACTTC. It yields the protein CASSGSTWAKYYEQYF. The genes are TRBV6-1 and TRBJ2-7; D is unclear. The germline V gene has CDR1 MNHNS and CDR2 SASEGT. Trimming removed 6 bases from V and 3 bases from J, with 21 bases in between. The CDR3 has 16 residues.

This clonotype was recorded a few times. The chain joins TRBV5-6 to TRBJ2-5; no firm D call. V gave up 4 bases and J gave up 2 bases, with 12 bases separating them. This CDR3 region has 14 residues. Germline CDR1 SGHDT, CDR2 YYEEEE. The CDR3 sequence: CASSPSAYQETQYF. Written as DNA, the CDR3 is TGTGCCAGCAGCCCTTCTGCCTATCAAGAGACCCAGTACTTC.

This clonotype has more than one count but fewer than ten. The rearrangement uses TRBV20-1 and TRBJ2-3; TRBD1 aligns across 7 bases. Germline V CDR1 and CDR2: DFQATT, SNEGSKA (reference sequence). This CDR3 region has 14 residues. Trimming at V came to 0 bases and at J to 5 bases, leaving 5 bases not matched to a gene. The CDR3 DNA follows: TGCAGTGCTAGAGATTTCGCAGGGGGAGATACGCAGTATTTT. It codes for CSARDFAGGDTQYF.

This clonotype came up a few times. The J gene is TRBJ2-1, the V gene TRBV29-1; D perhaps matches TRBD2 (6 bases). Germline values: CDR1 SQVTM, CDR2 ANQGSEA. V dropped 7 bases and J dropped 8 bases, with 12 bases sitting between them. CDR3 length: 11 residues. The CDR3: CSAGTGDEQFF. The CDR3 bases are TGCAGCGCAGGGACGGGGGATGAGCAGTTCTTC.

This clonotype was picked up a small number of times. The V call is TRBV13, the J call TRBJ1-1; D not resolved. Trimming took off 2 bases at V and 11 bases at J, with 18 bases between the two ends. Germline CDR1 is PRHDT and CDR2 is FYEKMQ (reference sequence). This CDR3 spans 14 amino acids. CDR3 loop: CASSLTTRTKRAFF. Written as DNA, the CDR3 is TGTGCCAGCAGCTTAACGACAAGAACCAAAAGGGCTTTCTTT.

The chain has TRBV7-9 and TRBJ1-4; 7 positions agree with TRBD1. The CDR3 is 17 residues long. V shed 3 bases, J shed 8 bases, and the junction held 15 bases outside the gene matches. Germline lookup yields CDR1 SEHNR and CDR2 FQNEAQ (reference sequence). CDR3 sequence reads: CASSFSARDPRGEKLFF. In DNA, the CDR3 is TGTGCCAGCAGCTTTAGCGCTCGGGACCCCAGGGGGGAAAAACTGTTTTTT.

This chain uses TRBV4-1 with TRBJ2-7; 9 positions agree with TRBD1. This CDR3 has 14 amino acids. In germline, CDR1 is MGHRA, CDR2 YSYEKL. V gave up 3 bases and J gave up 3 bases; unmatched junction bases: 3. CDR3 DNA: TGCGCCAGCAGCCAGCGGACAGGGGTCTACGAGCAGTACGTC. Amino acid sequence: CASSQRTGVYEQYV.

The rearrangement joins TRBV28 to TRBJ1-2; D ambiguous. CDR1 is MDHEN, CDR2 SYDVKM, per germline. Between the trimmed V and J ends, which lost 7 bases and 2 bases, there was a span of 11 bases. CDR3 length: 13 amino acids. The CDR3 nucleotides read TGTGCCAGCACCCTTGGAGGGAACTATGGCTACACCTTC. Amino acids: CASTLGGNYGYTF.

The chain is built from TRBV5-1 and TRBJ2-4; no clear D gene. CDR3 length equals 16 residues. V was trimmed by 6 bases and J by 3 bases, leaving 19 bases between them. Germline CDR1 reads SGHRS; CDR2 reads YFSETQ. This chain's CDR3 is CASTDGSAVGKNIQYF. CDR3 coding DNA: TGCGCCAGCACCGATGGGTCTGCCGTTGGCAAAAACATTCAGTACTTC. The complete variable domain, with remaining parts taken from reference TRBV5-1 and TRBJ2-4, reads KAGVTQTPRYLIKTRGQQVTLSCSPISGHRSVSWYQQTPGQGLQFLFEYFSETQRNKGNFPGRFSGRQFSNSRSEMNVSTLELGDSALYLCASTDGSAVGKNIQYFGAGTRLSVL.